This T cell receptor (beta chain) emerged from a study of blood T cell repertoires in COVID-19. The overall study: Some COVID-19 samples were acute and others convalescent; all came from the United States, Italy and Spain. T cells, B-cell-depleted T cells, or PBMCs supplied cDNA or gDNA.

The protocol was immunoSEQ multiplex PCR, while the TCRdb copy is restricted to in-frame clones and leaves out a portion. Of fewer than 110,000 clones listed, approximately 84% are singletons. Trimming took off 4 bases at V and 4 bases at J, with 13 bases between the two ends. The CDR3 contains 13 residues. The germline V gene encodes CDR1 SQVTM and CDR2 ANQGSEA. Sequencing was performed on peripheral blood. The chain employs TRBV29-1 and TRBJ2-5; TRBD1 might be the D (6 bases). The sequence came from a human donor in a cohort sampled during active COVID-19. The CDR3: CSVVQGASETQYF. CDR3 sequence (DNA): TGCAGCGTTGTACAGGGAGCCTCAGAGACCCAGTACTTC.